The 20 T cell receptor beta chains below all came from one sample that was sequenced in a study of human versus mouse CDR3 diversity and MHC coevolution. TCRdb's copy holds only in-frame clones and misses some; the assay was immunoSEQ multiplex PCR. This table holds tens of thousands of clones, around 94% found once. Sequenced input: naive CD4+ T cells from blood. Subset noted: CD45RO-negative CD62L-positive naive CD4 T cells. The source is a person aged 55 to 70 in good health.

This rearrangement joins TRBV7-3 to TRBJ2-5, with 8 positions matching TRBD2. The germline CDR1 and CDR2 sequences are SGHTA and FQGTGA. After removal of 4 bases from V and 4 bases from J, the junction contained 5 bases not matched to a gene. The CDR3 contains 14 residues. For the CDR3, the DNA is TGTGCCAGCAGCTCCGGACTAGCATCAGAGACCCAGTACTTC. It translates to CASSSGLASETQYF.

The chain joins TRBV5-1 to TRBJ2-7, with a possible D match to TRBD1 (6 bases). Trimming pared 3 bases from V and 5 bases from J, leaving 21 bases between. Per germline, CDR1 SGHRS and CDR2 YFSETQ. CDR3 length: 16 amino acids. The CDR3 loop is CASSSRKDSPGDEQYF. CDR3 nucleotide sequence: TGCGCCAGCAGCTCCAGGAAGGACAGTCCGGGCGACGAGCAGTACTTC. The variable domain in full, with the rest retrieved from reference TRBV5-1 and TRBJ2-7, is KAGVTQTPRYLIKTRGQQVTLSCSPISGHRSVSWYQQTPGQGLQFLFEYFSETQRNKGNFPGRFSGRQFSNSRSEMNVSTLELGDSALYLCASSSRKDSPGDEQYFGPGTRLTVT.

The rearrangement uses TRBV5-1 and TRBJ2-2; 8 positions match TRBD2. The length of the CDR3 is 17 residues. CDR1 and CDR2 (germline): SGHRS, YFSETQ. After removal of 3 bases from V and 7 bases from J, the junction contained 14 bases not matched to a gene. The chain's CDR3 is CASSSFRGSGEDGELFF. The DNA of the CDR3 is TGCGCCAGCAGCTCCTTCCGGGGTAGCGGGGAGGACGGGGAGCTGTTTTTT.

The V call is TRBV7-9, the J call TRBJ2-2, with D tentatively TRBD2 (5 bases). The germline CDR1 and CDR2 sequences are SEHNR and FQNEAQ (reference sequence). V dropped 5 bases and J dropped 3 bases, with 16 bases sitting between them. The CDR3 has 16 residues. The CDR3 bases are TGTGCCAGCAGCGTCCGGCGACCAGCGGACACCGGGGAGCTGTTTTTT. It translates to CASSVRRPADTGELFF.

The chain is built from TRBV2 and TRBJ1-6; no clear D gene. V lost 7 bases and J lost 17, with 15 bases in between. Germline V gene lookup returns CDR1 SNHLY and CDR2 FYNNEI. The CDR3 runs 11 residues. The CDR3 DNA reads as TGTGCCAGCATGGAGGCCGCGGGGATCCACTTT. Translating gives CASMEAAGIHF.

The chain is built from TRBV6-6 and TRBJ1-6; 8 bases map to TRBD1. Per germline, CDR1 MNHNY and CDR2 SVGAGI (reference sequence). J gave up 9 bases and V 6 bases, and 7 bases lay outside the gene matches. The length of the CDR3 is 14 residues. This chain's CDR3 is CASSPTGVSSPLHF. CDR3 sequence (DNA): TGTGCCAGCAGCCCGACAGGGGTTAGTTCACCCCTCCACTTT.

This clone was detected only a few times. This chain joins TRBV19 and TRBJ1-5; tentatively, D is TRBD1 (6 bases). V lost 4 bases, J lost 7 bases, and 14 bases lay in between. The CDR3 is 14 residues long. Germline CDR1 and CDR2: LNHDA and SQIVND (reference sequence). In DNA form, the CDR3 reads TGTGCCAGTAGTAGGACAGACTCCATCCAGCCCCAGCATTTT. It is translated as CASSRTDSIQPQHF. Together with reference TRBV19 and TRBJ1-5, the CDR3 gives the full variable domain: DGGITQSPKYLFRKEGQNVTLSCEQNLNHDAMYWYRQDPGQGLRLIYYSQIVNDFQKGDIAEGYSVSREKKESFPLTVTSAQKNPTAFYLCASSRTDSIQPQHFGDGTRLSIL.

The rearrangement joins TRBV6-4 to TRBJ2-1; TRBD2 agrees at 8 bases. V trimming: 4 bases; J trimming: 8 bases; junction bases outside the gene matches: 4. Germline V gene lookup returns CDR1 MRHNA and CDR2 SNTAGT. This CDR3 is built from 13 residues. CDR3 amino acids: CASSGLAGDEQFF. The CDR3 nucleotides are TGTGCCAGCAGTGGTCTAGCGGGCGATGAGCAGTTCTTC.

This clone was counted once. The CDR3 protein is CASSDSTRSGELFF. DNA for the CDR3: TGTGCCAGTAGCGACAGTACTCGATCCGGGGAGCTGTTTTTT. The genes are TRBV19 and TRBJ2-2; TRBD1 is a possible D gene (5 bases). The V end lost 6 bases, the J end lost 6 bases, and 14 bases lay between the germline ends. Germline CDR1 reads LNHDA; CDR2 reads SQIVND (reference sequence). CDR3 length: 14 amino acids.

J is TRBJ2-7 and V is TRBV5-1, with 9 positions matching TRBD1. The CDR3 runs to 13 residues. V lost 4 bases, J lost 5 bases, and 4 bases stayed unmatched. Germline V CDR1 and CDR2: SGHRS, YFSETQ. The DNA for the CDR3 is TGCGCCAGCAGCGCCGGGACAGGGAACGAGCAGTACTTC. Its protein is CASSAGTGNEQYF.

V usage is TRBV7-9 and J usage is TRBJ1-5; TRBD1 aligns across 9 bases. Germline CDR1 and CDR2: SEHNR and FQNEAQ (reference sequence). Trimming took 5 bases from V and 6 from J; bases not matched to a gene: 5. This CDR3 contains 14 residues. CDR3 loop: CASSQQGAIQPQHF. The CDR3 DNA reads TGTGCCAGCAGCCAACAGGGGGCGATTCAGCCCCAGCATTTT.

The V call is TRBV18, the J call TRBJ1-5; D remains ambiguous. The CDR3 has 13 amino acids. The germline V gene has CDR1 KGHSH and CDR2 LQKENI. The V and J ends lost 2 bases and 5 bases respectively, with 7 bases between them. CDR3 sequence (DNA): TGTGCCAGCTCACCATTCGGAGATCAGCCCCAGCATTTT. Amino acid sequence: CASSPFGDQPQHF.

The rearrangement uses TRBV30 and TRBJ2-1; 9 bases map to TRBD1. The CDR3 length is 15 residues. J gave up 6 bases and V 3 bases, and 9 bases lay outside the gene matches. The germline gives CDR1 GTSNPN, CDR2 SVGIG (reference sequence). The chain's CDR3 is CAWRALGQGSNEQFF. The CDR3 coding sequence is TGTGCCTGGAGGGCTTTGGGACAGGGTAGCAATGAGCAGTTCTTC.

The V gene is TRBV18, the J gene TRBJ1-1; maybe TRBD1 (5 bases). V lost 6 bases to trimming and J lost 3 bases, with 11 bases between them. Germline loops: CDR1 KGHSH, CDR2 LQKENI. CDR3 length equals 13 residues. The CDR3 region has the DNA TGTGCCAGCTCCTCGTCGGGGGACACTGAAGCTTTCTTT. Translating it yields CASSSSGDTEAFF. Full variable domain (missing parts from reference TRBV18 and TRBJ1-1): NAGVMQNPRHLVRRRGQEARLRCSPMKGHSHVYWYRQLPEEGLKFMVYLQKENIIDESGMPKERFSAEFPKEGPSILRIQQVVRGDSAAYFCASSSSGDTEAFFGQGTRLTVV.

V usage is TRBV6-6 and J usage is TRBJ2-7; no clear D gene. This CDR3 is built from 15 residues. With 2 bases removed from V and 6 bases from J, the gap between germline ends came to 17 bases. Germline CDR1 and CDR2: MNHNY and SVGAGI (reference sequence). DNA of the CDR3: TGTGCCAGCAGTTACGAGTATAGCCGGCCCTCCGAGCAGTACTTC. Translating it yields CASSYEYSRPSEQYF.

The V call is TRBV27, the J call TRBJ1-2, with a weak D call TRBD1 (5 bases). The CDR3 loop spans 16 amino acids. CDR1 is MNHEY, CDR2 SMNVEV, per germline (reference sequence). Trimming pared 7 bases from V and 0 bases from J, leaving 18 bases between. The CDR3 is CASTTLHGGANYGYTF. As DNA, the CDR3 is TGTGCCAGCACCACCCTCCACGGGGGAGCTAACTATGGCTACACCTTC.

V and J are TRBV6-6 and TRBJ1-5; 8 bases fit TRBD1. Per germline, CDR1 MNHNY and CDR2 SVGAGI (reference sequence). CDR3 length equals 16 residues. The V segment lost 7 bases and the J segment 1 base; nucleotides outside the gene matches: 9. The CDR3 protein is CASTDRGGGSNQPQHF. CDR3 in DNA: TGTGCCAGCACCGACAGGGGAGGAGGGAGCAATCAGCCCCAGCATTTT.

The V and J genes are TRBV18 and TRBJ2-3, with 7 positions matching TRBD2. Unmatched junction bases numbered 0, after V lost 4 bases and J lost 2 bases. This CDR3 comprises 13 residues. CDR1 KGHSH and CDR2 LQKENI come from the germline V gene. CDR3 region: CASSQRDTDTQYF. The CDR3 nucleotides are TGTGCCAGCTCACAGCGGGACACAGATACGCAGTATTTT.

Written as DNA, the CDR3 is TGTGCCAGCAGCCCCACAGGACAGGGATTATCTGAAGCTTTCTTT. As protein: CASSPTGQGLSEAFF. The chain joins TRBV7-9 to TRBJ1-1, with 8 bases fitting TRBD1. With V trimmed by 5 bases and J by 6 bases, 11 bases remained unmatched. CDR1 is SEHNR, CDR2 FQNEAQ, per germline (reference sequence). The length of the CDR3 is 15 residues.

This sequence joins TRBV5-1 and TRBJ1-3; D is unclear. CDR3 size: 16 residues. Trimming cost V 0 bases and J 4 bases, with 14 bases left between them. Germline V gives CDR1 SGHRS, CDR2 YFSETQ. This CDR3 is CASSLEGGRDGNTIYF. In nucleotides, the CDR3 is TGCGCCAGCAGCTTGGAAGGAGGGAGAGACGGAAACACCATATATTTT.